Sequencing of this T cell receptor beta chain was carried out in a study of shared clonotypes between healthy human individuals. V lost 5 bases, J lost 1 base, and 15 bases lay in between. The CDR3 loop spans 15 amino acids. CDR1 is LNHNV and CDR2 is YYDKDF in the germline V gene (reference sequence). Produced via immunoSEQ multiplex PCR; TCRdb's table is partial and in-frame only. The data contain roughly 380,000 clones, just over 95% of them singletons. The sequenced sample was memory CD8+ T cells sorted from blood. Regarding subset: CD45RO+ cells pooled with CCR7-negative TemRA cells. The TCR was taken from a man aged 25-45 years in good health. This chain connects TRBV15 to TRBJ2-7; the D gene could be TRBD1 or TRBD2 (5 bases each). The DNA of the CDR3 is TGTGCCACCAGCCGCAGACGGGGCCCTTCCTACGAGCAGTACTTC. It is translated as CATSRRRGPSYEQYF. Supplemented by reference TRBV15 and TRBJ2-7, the full variable domain reads DAMVIQNPRYQVTQFGKPVTLSCSQTLNHNVMYWYQQKSSQAPKLLFHYYDKDFNNEADTPDNFQSRRPNTSFCFLDIRSPGLGDTAMYLCATSRRRGPSYEQYFGPGTRLTVT.